Listed below are T cell receptor beta chains from one sample, sequenced in a study of Ad26.COV2.S vaccination and SARS-CoV-2 variants. Profiled with immunoSEQ multiplex PCR; TCRdb holds only in-frame clones, not every one. Among 450,000 to 550,000 clones, approximately 92% were seen once, and the ten largest hold 2.5%. The sequencing used peripheral blood, collected in a trial of Ad26.COV2.S vaccine versus placebo. These receptors were obtained from a person between 18 and 60 years old who received the Ad26.COV2.S COVID-19 vaccine or a placebo. Each CDR3 is given with its conserved first and last residue. Fields, in order: clone size, V gene, D gene, J gene, CDR3 protein, CDR3 DNA. D genes are given only for firm matches. Size values are once, few and many counts, or a class for expanded clones, and some rows have none.

>NA|TRBV3-1/TRBV3-2|NA|TRBJ1-1
CASSQGLQGKAFF
TGTGCCAGCAGCCAGGGCCTACAGGGAAAGGCTTTCTTT
>NA|TRBV7-9|NA|TRBJ1-5
CASSLDGQFNQPQHF
TGTGCCAGCAGCTTAGATGGACAGTTTAATCAGCCCCAGCATTTT
>NA|TRBV7-9|TRBD2|TRBJ2-1
CASSLVPSGRISYNEQFF
TGTGCCAGCAGCTTAGTACCTAGCGGGAGAATATCCTACAATGAGCAGTTCTTC
>NA|TRBV13|NA|TRBJ1-3
CASTLRQSSGNTIYF
TGTGCCAGCACCTTACGGCAGAGCTCTGGAAACACCATATATTTT
>NA|TRBV9|NA|TRBJ1-1
CASGVLTNTEAFF
TGTGCCAGCGGGGTACTCACGAACACTGAAGCTTTCTTT
>few|TRBV18|NA|TRBJ1-3
CASSPVAAGFGNTIYF
TGTGCCAGCTCACCGGTCGCAGCAGGGTTTGGAAACACCATATATTTT
>NA|TRBV7-2|TRBD1|TRBJ2-1
CASSPDRGPYNEQFF
TGTGCCAGCAGCCCCGACAGGGGACCCTACAATGAGCAGTTCTTC
>NA|TRBV7-2|TRBD2|TRBJ2-5
CASSPPGTSGGRETQYF
TGTGCCAGCAGCCCCCCCGGGACTAGCGGGGGAAGAGAGACCCAGTACTTC
>NA|TRBV7-9|NA|TRBJ1-6
CASSLAPGSNNSPLHF
TGTGCCAGCAGCTTAGCGCCGGGATCTAATAATTCACCCCTCCACTTT
>NA|TRBV7-2|NA|TRBJ2-3
CASSLSRAADTQYF
TGTGCCAGCAGCTTAAGCAGGGCCGCAGATACGCAGTATTTT
>NA|TRBV19|NA|TRBJ1-1
CASSVWGGTEAFF
TGTGCCAGTAGCGTATGGGGAGGGACTGAAGCTTTCTTT
>NA|TRBV7-9|TRBD1|TRBJ1-2
CASSRGTAGTNYGYTF
TGTGCCAGCAGCCGAGGGACAGCGGGAACCAACTATGGCTACACCTTC
>NA|TRBV15|TRBD1|TRBJ1-6
CATSRDTGTVNSPLHF
TGTGCCACCAGCAGAGATACTGGGACAGTTAATTCACCCCTCCACTTT
>NA|TRBV18|NA|TRBJ2-2
CASSPSPTTGELFF
TGTGCCAGCTCACCGTCGCCGACCACCGGGGAGCTGTTTTTT
>NA|TRBV4-2|TRBD1|TRBJ2-6
CASSQGDSLGVLTF
TGTGCCAGCAGCCAAGGGGACAGCCTTGGTGTCCTGACTTTC
>NA|TRBV5-6|TRBD1|TRBJ2-1
CASSIGTGRYEQFF
TGTGCCAGCAGCATCGGGACAGGGAGGTATGAGCAGTTCTTC
>NA|TRBV11-3|TRBD1|TRBJ2-1
CASSGPRTGGDEQFF
TGTGCCAGCAGTGGCCCCCGGACAGGGGGCGATGAGCAGTTCTTC
>NA|TRBV6-5|NA|TRBJ2-1
CASHGTGLNEQFF
TGTGCCAGCCATGGGACGGGGTTAAATGAGCAGTTCTTC
>few|TRBV7-2|NA|TRBJ2-1
CASSLAASRYNEQFF
TGTGCCAGCAGCTTGGCTGCTAGCAGATACAATGAGCAGTTCTTC
>NA|TRBV7-2|TRBD1|TRBJ2-2
CASSFGDRDAGELFF
TGTGCCAGCAGCTTCGGGGACAGGGATGCCGGGGAGCTGTTTTTT
>NA|TRBV28|TRBD2|TRBJ2-2
CASSRAGSYTGELFF
TGTGCCAGCAGTCGAGCGGGGTCCTACACCGGGGAGCTGTTTTTT
>few|TRBV7-6|TRBD2|TRBJ2-1
CASSLLAGGAYSYNEQFF
TGTGCCAGCAGCTTACTTGCGGGAGGAGCCTACTCCTACAATGAGCAGTTCTTC
>NA|TRBV4-3|NA|TRBJ1-2
CASSQEGGRGYGYTF
TGCGCCAGCAGCCAAGAAGGTGGCAGGGGTTATGGCTACACCTTC